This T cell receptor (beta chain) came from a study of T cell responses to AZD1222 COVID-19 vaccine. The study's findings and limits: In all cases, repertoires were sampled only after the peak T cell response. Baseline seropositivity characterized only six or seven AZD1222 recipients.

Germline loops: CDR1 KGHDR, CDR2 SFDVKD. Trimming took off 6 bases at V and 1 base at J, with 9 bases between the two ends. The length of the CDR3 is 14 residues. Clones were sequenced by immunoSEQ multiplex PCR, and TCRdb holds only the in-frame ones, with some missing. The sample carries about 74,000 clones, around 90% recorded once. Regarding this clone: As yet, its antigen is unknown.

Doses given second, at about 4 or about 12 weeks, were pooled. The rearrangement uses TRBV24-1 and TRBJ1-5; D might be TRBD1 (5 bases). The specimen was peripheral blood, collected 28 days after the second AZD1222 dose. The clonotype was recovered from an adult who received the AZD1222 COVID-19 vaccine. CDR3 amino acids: CATSIRDSNQPQHF. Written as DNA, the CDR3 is TGTGCCACCAGTATCAGGGACAGCAATCAGCCCCAGCATTTT.